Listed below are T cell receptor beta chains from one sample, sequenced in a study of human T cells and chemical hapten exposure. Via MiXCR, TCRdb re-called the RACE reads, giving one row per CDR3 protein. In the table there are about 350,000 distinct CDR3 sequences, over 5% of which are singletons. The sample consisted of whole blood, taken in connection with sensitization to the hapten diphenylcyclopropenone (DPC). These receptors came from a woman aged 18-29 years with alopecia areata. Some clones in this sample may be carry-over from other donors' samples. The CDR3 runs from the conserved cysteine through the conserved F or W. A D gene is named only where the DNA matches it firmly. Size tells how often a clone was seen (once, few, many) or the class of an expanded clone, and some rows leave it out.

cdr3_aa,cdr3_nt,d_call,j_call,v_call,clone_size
CASSPYLGMTEAFF,TGTGCCAGCAGCCCTTACCTAGGGATGACTGAAGCTTTCTTT,.,TRBJ1-1,TRBV9,many
CATTGGGATEAFF,TGTGCCACCACGGGGGGAGGCGCGACTGAAGCTTTCTTT,.,TRBJ1-1,TRBV28,many
CASSQEEERTPLHF,TGTGCCAGCAGCCAAGAGGAGGAGAGGACACCCCTCCACTTT,.,TRBJ1-6,TRBV4-2,few
CASSLEQTYTRQFF,TGCGCCAGCAGCTTGGAACAGACCTACACCAGGCAGTTCTTC,.,TRBJ2-1,TRBV5-1,.
CASSELQATLDQPQHF,TGTGCCAGCAGTGAACTACAGGCAACCCTTGATCAGCCCCAGCATTTT,.,TRBJ1-5,TRBV6-1,many
CASGPGLASTDTQYF,TGTGCCAGCGGCCCCGGACTAGCTTCAACAGATACGCAGTATTTT,TRBD2,TRBJ2-3,TRBV7-2,.
CASSLEASGAGPDTQYF,TGTGCCAGCAGCTTAGAGGCTAGCGGGGCGGGCCCAGATACGCAGTATTTT,TRBD2,TRBJ2-3,TRBV11-2,few
CASGLVLTGEADTQYF,TGTGCTAGTGGTTTGGTACTGACGGGGGAGGCAGATACGCAGTATTTT,.,TRBJ2-3,TRBV12-5,.
CAIREGLAGEQYF,TGTGCCATCAGGGAGGGACTAGCGGGCGAGCAGTACTTC,TRBD2,TRBJ2-7,TRBV10-3,.
CSVGAGNTDTQYF,TGCAGCGTTGGGGCAGGTAATACAGATACGCAGTATTTT,.,TRBJ2-3,TRBV29-1,many
CASSQEVGGHEQYF,TGCGCCAGCAGCCAAGAGGTAGGGGGCCACGAGCAGTACTTC,TRBD1,TRBJ2-7,TRBV4-3,few
CASSLDPLTDGYTF,TGTGCCAGCAGCTTAGATCCCCTGACGGATGGCTACACCTTC,.,TRBJ1-2,TRBV7-9,.
CASSRRSGRATNEKLFF,TGTGCCAGCAGCCGAAGGTCCGGGAGAGCAACTAATGAAAAACTGTTTTTT,.,TRBJ1-4,TRBV6-5,.
CASSLDGSTFYEQYF,TGTGCCAGCAGCTTGGACGGATCTACCTTTTACGAGCAGTACTTC,.,TRBJ2-7,TRBV7-8,few
CASSPLRNQPQHF,TGCGCCAGCAGCCCCCTCCGCAATCAGCCCCAGCATTTT,.,TRBJ1-5,TRBV4-1,many
CASSISSLGQDYGYTF,TGTGCCAGTAGTATATCGTCCTTAGGACAGGACTATGGCTACACCTTC,TRBD1,TRBJ1-2,TRBV19,few
CSLRGGYTF,TGCAGTCTCCGGGGAGGCTACACCTTC,.,TRBJ1-2,TRBV20-1,few
CASSWDREKLFF,TGTGCCAGCAGTTGGGACAGGGAAAAACTGTTTTTT,TRBD1,TRBJ1-4,TRBV6-5,many
CASRERQGTTDTQYF,TGTGCCAGCAGGGAAAGACAGGGGACAACAGATACGCAGTATTTT,TRBD1,TRBJ2-3,TRBV28,few
CASSGGASLNTEAFF,TGTGCCAGCAGTGGGGGGGCTTCCCTGAACACTGAAGCTTTCTTT,.,TRBJ1-1,TRBV27,few
CASIGQANTEAFF,TGTGCCAGCATAGGACAGGCAAACACTGAAGCTTTCTTT,TRBD1,TRBJ1-1,TRBV7-9,many
CASRIGQSYEQYF,TGTGCCAGCAGGATCGGACAGTCCTACGAGCAGTACTTC,.,TRBJ2-7,TRBV2,few
CASSFWGARNNEQYF,TGTGCCAGCAGTTTTTGGGGGGCGCGGAACAACGAGCAGTACTTC,.,TRBJ2-7,TRBV12-3/TRBV12-4,many
CASSFVVTDTQYF,TGTGCCAGCAGCTTCGTGGTAACAGATACGCAGTATTTT,.,TRBJ2-3,TRBV7-2,many
CASSLNSGHSYEQYF,TGTGCCAGCAGTTTAAATAGCGGGCACTCCTACGAGCAGTACTTC,TRBD2,TRBJ2-7,TRBV12-3/TRBV12-4,few
CASTRDGQGRTEAFF,TGTGCCAGCACCCGTGACGGACAGGGGAGGACTGAAGCTTTCTTT,TRBD1,TRBJ1-1,TRBV9,many
CASSLAGDNTEAFF,TGCGCCAGCAGCTTGGCAGGGGACAACACTGAAGCTTTCTTT,.,TRBJ1-1,TRBV5-1,many
CASSTLRQKSDTEAFF,TGTGCCAGCAGTACCTTGCGACAGAAATCGGACACTGAAGCTTTCTTT,.,TRBJ1-1,TRBV6-6,many
CASSTGSANTGELFF,TGCGCCAGCAGCACAGGGTCCGCGAACACCGGGGAGCTGTTTTTT,.,TRBJ2-2,TRBV5-1,few
CASSYSGTGRDTLYF,TGTGCCAGCAGTTACTCAGGGACCGGTAGAGATACGCTGTATTTT,.,TRBJ2-3,TRBV6-5,.
CASSQELRTPLHF,TGTGCCAGCAGCCAAGAGTTAAGAACACCCCTCCACTTT,.,TRBJ1-6,TRBV3-1,few
CSADGTGTEAFF,TGCAGTGCCGACGGGACAGGCACTGAAGCTTTCTTT,TRBD1,TRBJ1-1,TRBV20-1,many
CSASPSSVGGYTF,TGCAGTGCTAGTCCCAGTTCCGTGGGTGGCTACACCTTC,.,TRBJ1-2,TRBV20-1,.
CASSLGTPSSGNTIYF,TGCGCCAGCAGCTTGGGGACACCGAGCTCTGGAAACACCATATATTTT,.,TRBJ1-3,TRBV4-3,few
CASSLAGVIYEQYF,TGTGCCAGCAGCTTAGCGGGGGTCATCTACGAGCAGTACTTC,.,TRBJ2-7,TRBV7-9,few
CASSTNGQSSGNTIYF,TGTGCCAGCAGCACCAACGGACAGTCCTCTGGAAACACCATATATTTT,.,TRBJ1-3,TRBV28,.
CASSYPGELFF,TGCGCCAGCAGCTATCCCGGGGAGCTGTTTTTT,.,TRBJ2-2,TRBV5-1,many
CASSQLDTGGPPGELFF,TGTGCCAGCAGCCAGCTCGACACAGGGGGTCCCCCCGGGGAGCTGTTTTTT,TRBD1,TRBJ2-2,TRBV14,few
CASSQERQRGTVNYGYTF,TGTGCCAGCAGCCAAGAGAGGCAGCGTGGGACTGTTAACTATGGCTACACCTTC,.,TRBJ1-2,TRBV4-2,.
CASSLRQTTSSGANVLTF,TGTGCCAGCAGCCTAAGACAGACAACTAGCTCTGGGGCCAACGTCCTGACTTTC,.,TRBJ2-6,TRBV14,many
CASSYTAGGGNIQYF,TGTGCCAGCAGTTACACGGCAGGGGGAGGAAACATTCAGTACTTC,.,TRBJ2-4,TRBV6-2/TRBV6-3,few
CASSSLSPLLVNSGANVLTF,TGCGCCAGCAGCTCCTTGTCTCCCCTGCTGGTTAACTCTGGGGCCAACGTCCTGACTTTC,.,TRBJ2-6,TRBV4-1,many
CASIREGASEAFF,TGTGCCAGCATCAGGGAGGGGGCGTCGGAAGCTTTCTTT,TRBD1,TRBJ1-1,TRBV27,.
CASSWFEGRAGMNTEAFF,TGTGCCAGCAGCTGGTTTGAGGGCAGGGCCGGCATGAACACTGAAGCTTTCTTT,.,TRBJ1-1,TRBV7-8,.
CASRSGGGVEKLFF,TGTGCCAGCAGGTCAGGAGGAGGGGTTGAAAAACTGTTTTTT,.,TRBJ1-4,TRBV12-3/TRBV12-4,many
CAISEDRGNSPLHF,TGTGCCATCAGTGAAGACAGGGGTAATTCACCCCTCCACTTT,TRBD1,TRBJ1-6,TRBV10-3,few